The rows below give T cell receptor beta chains drawn from one sample of a study of shared clonotypes between healthy human individuals. Some clones are missing from TCRdb's copy, which holds only in-frame ones; the method was immunoSEQ multiplex PCR. The table shows more than 1 million clones, with approximately 78% occurring only once. Source material: memory CD4+ T cells from PBMCs. These receptors originate from a man younger than 30 in good health. Some clones in this sample may be carry-over from other donors' samples. CDR3s leave out the opening cysteine and the closing phenylalanine or tryptophan. D genes are given only for firm matches.

11,.,TRBV29-1,SVAEGANYEQY
11,TRBD1,TRBV5-1,ASSHGQGEKLF
14,TRBD2,TRBV5-5,ASSKTGTSGSNEQF
14,.,TRBV28,ASSPNSGTGSNEQF
14,TRBD1,TRBV7-9,ASSQDRGLPNEKLF
12,.,TRBV2,ASSEFRAGEKLF
12,.,TRBV11-2,ASSSVRGGYEQY
14,TRBD2,TRBV5-1,ASSFPGTSGNNEQF
14,.,TRBV18,ASSPVIAPRSYEQY
13,.,TRBV7-2,ASSSSRANTGELF
13,.,TRBV19,ASSIWGGLGDTQY
14,TRBD1,TRBV27,ASAGAGGKKNTEAF
13,TRBD2,TRBV7-2,ASSLVGLAGGTQY
14,.,TRBV28,ASSPLGQDSGNTIY
10,.,TRBV5-1,ASSFGAGEQY
13,TRBD2,TRBV7-2,ASSLVAGDTDTQY
11,TRBD1,TRBV6-4,ASSDRTGREQY
11,TRBD1,TRBV11-2,ASSSTGANTIY
13,.,TRBV5-5,ASSVLPDQFGEQY
15,.,TRBV7-9,ASSLAGSRRAYNEQF
13,TRBD1,TRBV19,ASSRQGVSGNTIY
12,.,TRBV9,ASSVTGASYEQY
12,.,TRBV7-3,ASSLEPQGTEAF
10,.,TRBV11-2,ASSYRGNTIY
13,TRBD1,TRBV11-2,ASSFGTGVLETQY
14,TRBD1,TRBV10-3,AISESWGSQGAEQF
13,TRBD2,TRBV5-6,ASSPDLAGYNEQF
13,TRBD1,TRBV11-3,ASSPRTGHGETQY
13,.,TRBV28,ASSPLSAGPNEQF
13,TRBD2,TRBV10-1,ASSESGSGGDTQY
11,.,TRBV7-2,ASSPRLNTEAF
13,.,TRBV21-1,ASSVPGQNYNEQF
16,TRBD2,TRBV10-3,AISVREPGTSGAYEQY
15,.,TRBV27,ASSTRVGAVANYGYT
11,TRBD1,TRBV28,ASNRDRVGGYT
11,.,TRBV7-9,ASSATTNEKLF
13,.,TRBV6-5,ASSYGASSTDTQY
12,.,TRBV7-2,ASSLVYRAGGYT
13,TRBD1,TRBV7-3,ASSLDRGAYNEQF
12,.,TRBV7-9,ASSRGREFYEQY
11,.,TRBV2,ASRRDISYEQY
16,.,TRBV18,ASSPPNGGIGRAKTQY
17,TRBD1,TRBV6-1,ASSGVTGGGVIAKNIQY
12,TRBD1,TRBV18,ASSAGQGNQPQH
18,TRBD2,TRBV6-1,ASSAHLRRTSGSPEYEQY
13,.,TRBV7-2,ASSLAPGLNTEAF
16,TRBD2,TRBV28,ASRPTGTSGSKQETQY
10,.,TRBV28,ASSFHNYEQY
12,.,TRBV27,ASSLRGRAYEQY
11,.,TRBV19,ASSETGANVLT
12,TRBD1,TRBV5-6,ASSFGTADQPQH
10,.,TRBV28,ASSFQGQGYT
13,TRBD1,TRBV7-2,ASSLDRGSNYGYT
12,TRBD1,TRBV5-1,ASSTGQGTGELF
11,TRBD1,TRBV6-5,ASSRRTGMAQY
13,.,TRBV6-5,ASSPTGTYRGGYT
12,.,TRBV7-8,ASSSDIRSYEQY
10,TRBD2,TRBV28,ASRASGETQY
13,TRBD2,TRBV5-1,ASSPRTSGTNEQF